The 25 T cell receptor beta chains below were found in one sample sequenced in a study of radiotherapy plus CTLA-4 blockade in lung cancer. Clones were read by immunoSEQ multiplex PCR, and TCRdb kept only the in-frame ones, dropping some. The sample has some 73,000 clones, about 79% seen once. Here the sequenced sample was peripheral blood, taken from a patient treated with radiotherapy plus ipilimumab. The receptors originated from a human donor with non-small cell lung cancer whose response to radiotherapy plus ipilimumab could not be evaluated. Some clones in this sample may be carry-over from other donors' samples.

The chain has TRBV20-1 and TRBJ2-7; D might be TRBD1 (5 bases). The CDR3 runs 11 residues. V was cut by 6 bases and J by 3 bases, with 9 bases left in between. Germline V CDR1 and CDR2: DFQATT, SNEGSKA (reference sequence). The DNA of the CDR3 is TGCAGTGCGCAGGGCTACTACGAGCAGTACTTC. This gives the protein CSAQGYYEQYF.

The V and J genes are TRBV2 and TRBJ2-4, with 7 bases fitting TRBD1. Germline V gene lookup returns CDR1 SNHLY and CDR2 FYNNEI. The CDR3 has 13 amino acids. V was pared by 7 bases and J by 5 bases, with 5 bases of the junction left unmatched. The CDR3: CASTRDRENIQYF. The CDR3 DNA follows: TGTGCCAGCACTCGGGACAGAGAAAACATTCAGTACTTC.

The chain joins TRBV6-6 to TRBJ2-7; D is unresolved. CDR1 is MNHNY, CDR2 SVGAGI, per germline (reference sequence). This CDR3 spans 14 amino acids. V was pared by 5 bases and J by 1 base, with 12 bases between. The DNA of the CDR3 is TGTGCCAGCAGTCCCCGGTCGATTTCCTACGAGCAGTACTTC. It codes for CASSPRSISYEQYF.

This clone is a singleton in its sample. The chain combines TRBV19 with TRBJ1-4; D is possibly TRBD1 (6 bases). Per germline, CDR1 LNHDA and CDR2 SQIVND (reference sequence). V lost 8 bases and J 6 bases, leaving 16 bases between the germline ends. The CDR3 consists of 14 residues. The CDR3 DNA reads TGTGCCAGTCACCCGCGAGGGGGGGATGAAAAACTGTTTTTT. It encodes CASHPRGGDEKLFF.

The CDR3 region is CASRSEGLRAEKLFF. CDR3 nucleotide sequence: TGTGCCAGCAGATCGGAAGGACTGCGGGCTGAAAAACTGTTTTTT. The chain is built from TRBV2 and TRBJ1-4; no clear D. With 6 bases removed from V and 7 bases from J, the gap between germline ends came to 18 bases. The CDR3 sequence is 15 residues long. Per germline, CDR1 SNHLY and CDR2 FYNNEI.

This chain uses TRBV5-1 with TRBJ2-6; the D gene is possibly TRBD1 (5 bases). The V gene lost 1 base and the J gene lost 1 base, with 12 bases spanning the gap. This CDR3 has 17 amino acids. Germline lookup yields CDR1 SGHRS and CDR2 YFSETQ. This CDR3 is CASSLSWTPSGANVLTF. The CDR3 DNA reads as TGCGCCAGCAGCTTGAGTTGGACACCATCTGGGGCCAACGTCCTGACTTTC. The full variable domain, with the rest looked up from reference TRBV5-1 and TRBJ2-6, is KAGVTQTPRYLIKTRGQQVTLSCSPISGHRSVSWYQQTPGQGLQFLFEYFSETQRNKGNFPGRFSGRQFSNSRSEMNVSTLELGDSALYLCASSLSWTPSGANVLTFGAGSRLTVL.

This chain links TRBV7-2 with TRBJ2-1; TRBD2 matches at 8 bases. Germline CDR1 and CDR2: SGHTA and FQGNSA. There are 15 residues in the CDR3. Losses at the gene ends were 1 base for V and 3 bases for J; bases not matched to a gene: 2. The CDR3 DNA reads as TGTGCCAGCAGCTTAGTTAGCGGGGACTACAATGAGCAGTTCTTC. Protein: CASSLVSGDYNEQFF. The complete variable domain, with remaining parts taken from reference TRBV7-2 and TRBJ2-1, reads GAGVSQSPSNKVTEKGKDVELRCDPISGHTALYWYRQSLGQGLEFLIYFQGNSAPDKSGLPSDRFSAERTGGSVSTLTIQRTQQEDSAVYLCASSLVSGDYNEQFFGPGTRLTVL.

V and J are TRBV19 and TRBJ2-4; a possible D gene is TRBD1 (6 bases). Germline lookup yields CDR1 LNHDA and CDR2 SQIVND (reference sequence). Trimming stripped 6 bases from V and 0 bases from J, with 9 bases between. CDR3 size: 14 residues. CDR3 DNA sequence: TGTGCCAGTAGGGAACAGGGAGCCAAAAACATTCAGTACTTC. Translating gives CASREQGAKNIQYF.

The chain joins TRBV15 to TRBJ1-4, with D maybe TRBD1 (5 bases). Trimming pared 0 bases from V and 8 bases from J, leaving 16 bases between. This CDR3 comprises 16 residues. Germline lookup yields CDR1 LNHNV and CDR2 YYDKDF (reference sequence). The CDR3 DNA reads TGTGCCACCAGCAGAGATCCCCCCGGGGCGGGAGAAAAACTGTTTTTT. It is translated as CATSRDPPGAGEKLFF. Combining the CDR3 with reference TRBV15 and TRBJ1-4 gives the whole variable domain DAMVIQNPRYQVTQFGKPVTLSCSQTLNHNVMYWYQQKSSQAPKLLFHYYDKDFNNEADTPDNFQSRRPNTSFCFLDIRSPGLGDTAMYLCATSRDPPGAGEKLFFGSGTQLSVL.

The rearrangement links TRBV15 to TRBJ2-1, with TRBD2 matching 10 bases. The CDR3 is made up of 15 amino acids. Germline CDR1 reads LNHNV; CDR2 reads YYDKDF (reference sequence). Trimming at V came to 0 bases and at J to 4 bases, leaving 0 bases not matched to a gene. CDR3 protein: CATSREAGGYNEQFF. In nucleotides, the CDR3 is TGTGCCACCAGCAGAGAAGCGGGGGGGTACAATGAGCAGTTCTTC. Together with reference TRBV15 and TRBJ2-1, the CDR3 gives the full variable domain: DAMVIQNPRYQVTQFGKPVTLSCSQTLNHNVMYWYQQKSSQAPKLLFHYYDKDFNNEADTPDNFQSRRPNTSFCFLDIRSPGLGDTAMYLCATSREAGGYNEQFFGPGTRLTVL.

The table lists this clone with a count of one. The J gene is TRBJ2-5, the V gene TRBV14, with 7 nucleotides matching TRBD1. Germline V gives CDR1 SGHDN, CDR2 FVKESK. The CDR3 length is 16 residues. J was trimmed by 1 base and V by 4 bases; bases with no gene match: 9. The CDR3 DNA reads as TGTGCCAGCAGCCCGGACAGGTACCTTCTCCAAGAGACCCAGTACTTC. Residues: CASSPDRYLLQETQYF.

Remarks on this clone: Its ends do not fully match the called genes, so a read error is possible. The V call is TRBV7-7, the J call TRBJ2-2; unclear D gene. Germline V lookup: CDR1 SSHAT, CDR2 FNYEAQ (reference sequence). This CDR3 comprises 14 residues. CDR3 amino acids: CASSPRREDGELFF. The CDR3 coding sequence is TGTGCTAGCAGCCCGCGCCGTGAGGACGGGGAGCTGTTTTTT.

Only a few counts were recorded for this clone. This chain's CDR3 is CASSSPLTGYNEQFF. CDR3 nucleotides: TGTGCCAGCAGTTCACCTTTGACAGGGTACAATGAGCAGTTCTTC. The chain carries TRBV28 and TRBJ2-1; 7 bases line up with TRBD1. From germline, CDR1 is MDHEN and CDR2 SYDVKM. The CDR3 contains 15 residues. The J segment lost 4 bases and the V segment lost 4 bases, leaving 7 bases of the junction unmatched.

A note on this clone: Here the CDR3 omits its conserved ending phenylalanine or tryptophan, so a read error is the likely source. The chain is built from TRBV27 and TRBJ1-2; D is possibly TRBD1 (6 bases). The germline CDR1 and CDR2 sequences are MNHEY and SMNVEV (reference sequence). CDR3 length: 14 amino acids. V was clipped by 4 bases and J by 2 bases, with 11 bases between them. CDR3 residues: CASSWGQGNYGYTL. For the CDR3, the DNA is TGTGCCAGCAGTTGGGGGCAGGGCAACTATGGCTACACCCTC.

This clone was counted a few times. This chain uses TRBV27 with TRBJ2-7, with D uncertain. The CDR3 has 15 amino acids. The germline gives CDR1 MNHEY, CDR2 SMNVEV (reference sequence). Between the trimmed V and J ends, which lost 6 bases and 3 bases, there was a span of 18 bases. As DNA, the CDR3 is TGTGCCAGCAGCGTAGAGGAGTCCCCCAGCTACGAGCAGTACTTC. Its translation: CASSVEESPSYEQYF.

In regard to this clone: The same CDR3 arises from other DNA sequences in this sample as well. This rearrangement joins TRBV18 to TRBJ1-2, with TRBD1 identical over 7 bases. The CDR3 totals 12 residues. J was trimmed by 6 bases and V by 3 bases; bases with no gene match: 1. Looked up from germline, CDR1 is KGHSH and CDR2 is LQKENI. CDR3 sequence reads: CASSPDRDGYTF. The CDR3 coding sequence is TGTGCCAGCTCACCTGACAGGGATGGCTACACCTTC.

This clone was detected a few times. The J gene is TRBJ1-5, the V gene TRBV19, with 9 nucleotides matching TRBD1. The CDR3 covers 15 residues. J gave up 6 bases and V 1 base, and 4 bases lay outside the gene matches. Germline V gene sequence: CDR1 LNHDA, CDR2 SQIVND (reference sequence). The CDR3 DNA reads as TGTGCCAGTAGTATAGGGGACAGGGACAGTCAGCCCCAGCATTTT. Its protein product is CASSIGDRDSQPQHF.

With regard to this clone: The same CDR3 also results from other DNA sequences found in this sample. This rearrangement joins TRBV27 to TRBJ1-2; 7 bases map to TRBD1. J gave up 2 bases and V 5 bases, and 5 bases lay outside the gene matches. CDR3 size: 14 residues. Germline CDR1 MNHEY, CDR2 SMNVEV (reference sequence). The DNA of the CDR3 is TGTGCCAGCAGTACCTCACAGGGGAACTATGGCTACACCTTC. It codes for CASSTSQGNYGYTF.

This clone was seen a handful of times. This chain connects TRBV4-1 to TRBJ2-2; TRBD2 might be the D (6 bases). In germline, CDR1 is MGHRA, CDR2 YSYEKL. Trimming took off 4 bases at V and 6 bases at J, with 21 bases between the two ends. The CDR3 consists of 17 residues. This CDR3 is CASSPPGLRGRAGELFF. The DNA for the CDR3 is TGCGCCAGCAGCCCGCCGGGACTTCGGGGTCGTGCCGGGGAGCTGTTTTTT.

The chain recombines TRBV4-3 with TRBJ1-3; 7 nucleotides align to TRBD1. Germline values: CDR1 LGHNA, CDR2 YSLEER. The CDR3 sequence is 18 residues long. The V and J ends lost 1 base and 0 bases, in that order; junction bases with no gene match: 9. In DNA, the CDR3 is TGCGCCAGCAGCCAAGCGGCTGGGACAGCGAGCTCTGGAAACACCATATATTTT. It is translated as CASSQAAGTASSGNTIYF.

This clone was counted between two and nine times. The gene calls are TRBV6-6 and TRBJ1-3, with TRBD1 matching over 8 bases. CDR3 size: 16 residues. V lost 2 bases, J lost 8 bases, and 11 bases stayed unmatched. Germline loops: CDR1 MNHNY, CDR2 SVGAGI (reference sequence). CDR3 amino acids: CASSYPMDRDRDTIYF. The CDR3 coding sequence is TGTGCCAGCAGTTACCCGATGGACAGGGATCGGGACACCATATATTTT.

The chain is built from TRBV7-9 and TRBJ1-5; D ambiguous. This CDR3 is built from 12 residues. Germline V gene sequence: CDR1 SEHNR, CDR2 FQNEAQ (reference sequence). The V and J ends lost 4 bases and 4 bases respectively, with 5 bases between them. DNA for the CDR3: TGTGCCAGCAGCTCCCAAAATCAGCCCCAGCATTTT. This translates into CASSSQNQPQHF.

The genes are TRBV6-1 and TRBJ2-4, with D perhaps TRBD1 (6 bases). V lost 0 bases to trimming and J lost 2 bases, with 14 bases between them. CDR1 and CDR2 from the germline V gene are MNHNS and SASEGT. This CDR3 has 17 residues. CDR3 amino acids: CASSEAESRGSKNIQYF. The CDR3 DNA reads TGTGCCAGCAGTGAAGCAGAAAGCAGGGGTTCCAAAAACATTCAGTACTTC.

The chain uses TRBV9 and TRBJ2-3, with 10 bases fitting TRBD2. CDR1 SGDLS and CDR2 YYNGEE come from the germline V gene. There are 15 residues in the CDR3. Trimming at V came to 3 bases and at J to 6 bases, leaving 7 bases not matched to a gene. In DNA, the CDR3 is TGTGCCAGCAGCGCCAGCGGGGGGGCATTCGATACGCAGTATTTT. Its translation: CASSASGGAFDTQYF.

The gene calls are TRBV5-1 and TRBJ1-3; 7 nucleotides match TRBD1. The CDR3 is 15 amino acids. J lost 4 bases, V lost 0 bases, and 4 bases had no gene match. CDR1 SGHRS and CDR2 YFSETQ come from the germline V gene. CDR3 residues: CASSLGRGIGNTIYF. In DNA form, the CDR3 reads TGCGCCAGCAGCTTGGGCAGGGGGATAGGAAACACCATATATTTT.